One T cell receptor beta chain is described in this entry. Its specificity is unknown. These data are taken from a study of shared clonotypes between healthy human individuals. Germline V gene lookup returns CDR1 WNHNN and CDR2 SYGVQD (reference sequence). CDR3 length: 13 residues. Trimming removed 3 bases from V and 8 bases from J; junction bases left unmatched: 3. Study outcomes and limitations: A generally larger estimated richness was seen in naive subsets than in memory subsets.

Using immunoSEQ multiplex PCR, the repertoire was profiled, and TCRdb retains in-frame clones only, with some absent. Seen here are some 2 million clones, 95% observed once, and the top ten hold 0.13%. The sequencing input was naive CD4+ T cells sorted from blood. The sample's subset: CD45RA+ positively selected. This sequence joins TRBV10-1 and TRBJ1-4, with 7 positions matching TRBD1. The receptor's source is a man in his late teens or twenties in good health. The CDR3 loop is CASSEYRGEKLFF. The CDR3 bases are TGCGCCAGCAGTGAATACAGGGGCGAAAAACTGTTTTTT.